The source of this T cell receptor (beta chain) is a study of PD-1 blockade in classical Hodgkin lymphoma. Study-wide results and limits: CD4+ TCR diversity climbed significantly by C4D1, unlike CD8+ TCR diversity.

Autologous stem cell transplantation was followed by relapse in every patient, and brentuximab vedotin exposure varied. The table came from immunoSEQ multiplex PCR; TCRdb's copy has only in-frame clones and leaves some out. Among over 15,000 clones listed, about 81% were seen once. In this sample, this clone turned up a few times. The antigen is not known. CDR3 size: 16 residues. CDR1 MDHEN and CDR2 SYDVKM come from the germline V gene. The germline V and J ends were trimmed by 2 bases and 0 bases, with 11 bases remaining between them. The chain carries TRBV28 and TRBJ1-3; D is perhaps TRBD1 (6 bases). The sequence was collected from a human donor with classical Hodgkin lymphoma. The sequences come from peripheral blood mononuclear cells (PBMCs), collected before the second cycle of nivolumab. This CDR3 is CASSLIQGPSGNTIYF. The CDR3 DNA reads TGTGCCAGCAGTTTAATACAGGGACCCTCTGGAAACACCATATATTTT.